These 5 T cell receptor beta chains came from one sample sequenced in a study of identifying expanded T cells in peripheral blood. The assay was immunoSEQ multiplex PCR, and TCRdb's table has in-frame clones only and misses some. The table shows about 78,000 clones, with just under 85% occurring only once. Sequencing used blood. These receptors came from a person between 18 and 75 years old in good health.

The rearrangement uses TRBV27 and TRBJ1-1; D is unclear. V lost 5 bases and J lost 0, with 7 bases in between. This CDR3 comprises 13 residues. Germline assignment: CDR1 MNHEY and CDR2 SMNVEV (reference sequence). The CDR3 nucleotides read TGTGCCAGCAGTATGGCGGTGAACACTGAAGCTTTCTTT. Its protein is CASSMAVNTEAFF.

In its sample, this clone was seen once. The chain recombines TRBV27 with TRBJ1-1, with D perhaps matching TRBD1 (6 bases). V lost 6 bases and J 5 bases, leaving 13 bases between the germline ends. Germline CDR1 and CDR2: MNHEY and SMNVEV (reference sequence). The CDR3 runs 13 residues. CDR3 amino acids: CASSISGETEAFF. DNA of the CDR3: TGTGCCAGCAGCATCTCAGGGGAAACTGAAGCTTTCTTT.

The V and J genes are TRBV4-2 and TRBJ2-1; D gene uncertain. This CDR3 is built from 15 residues. V was pared by 0 bases and J by 3 bases, with 9 bases between. The germline gives CDR1 LGHNA, CDR2 YNFKEQ. The CDR3 sequence is CASSQEHQNYNEQFF. CDR3 DNA sequence: TGTGCCAGCAGCCAAGAACACCAGAACTACAATGAGCAGTTCTTC.

J is TRBJ2-3 and V is TRBV9; no reliable D call. CDR1 and CDR2 (germline): SGDLS, YYNGEE. V was clipped by 4 bases and J by 2 bases, with 14 bases between them. The CDR3 has 15 amino acids. The CDR3 DNA sequence: TGTGCCAGCAGCCTCGGAGTGAGTTACACAGATACGCAGTATTTT. It yields the protein CASSLGVSYTDTQYF.

This chain uses TRBV5-6 with TRBJ1-1, with TRBD1 as a possible D gene (5 bases). V shed 4 bases and J shed 4 bases, with 11 bases lying between them. CDR3 length equals 13 residues. Germline V lookup: CDR1 SGHDT, CDR2 YYEEEE. The CDR3 here is CASSLYQGTEAFF. The CDR3 DNA sequence: TGTGCCAGCAGCCTTTATCAGGGCACTGAAGCTTTCTTT.